A single sample gave rise to the 25 T cell receptor beta chains below, sequenced in a study of T cell changes during pregnancy in multiple sclerosis. Method: immunoSEQ multiplex PCR; TCRdb's copy keeps in-frame clones and lacks some. Among tens of thousands of clones listed, about 91% were seen once. Sequenced here: CD4+ T cells from peripheral blood mononuclear cells, sampled in the first trimester of pregnancy. Receptor source: a female donor with multiple sclerosis, enrolled in a pregnancy study.

The chain employs TRBV9 and TRBJ1-5, with a weak D call TRBD1 (6 bases). CDR1 and CDR2 from the germline V gene are SGDLS and YYNGEE. This CDR3 region has 16 residues. V shed 4 bases and J shed 2 bases, with 16 bases lying between them. The CDR3 DNA follows: TGTGCCAGCAGCCCGTCGCCAGGGGCGGGCAATCAGCCCCAGCATTTT. Translating gives CASSPSPGAGNQPQHF.

Turning to this clone: The junction differs from germline at one of its ends, possibly a read error. This chain links TRBV7-7 with TRBJ2-1; TRBD2 agrees at 10 bases. The CDR3 has 14 residues. CDR1 is SSHAT and CDR2 is FNYEAQ in the germline V gene (reference sequence). The DNA of the CDR3 is TGTGCTAGCAGCTTAGCGGGAGGCCGCGATGAGCAGTTCTTC. It specifies CASSLAGGRDEQFF.

This clone occurred once. The V call is TRBV25-1, the J call TRBJ1-2; 7 nucleotides agree with TRBD1. Trimming removed 8 bases from V and 3 bases from J; junction bases left unmatched: 9. CDR1 and CDR2 from the germline V gene are MGHDK and SYGVNS. The CDR3 has 14 amino acids. CDR3 sequence (DNA): TGTGCCAGCTCAAGACAGGGTGGAGACTATGGCTACACCTTC. Its protein is CASSRQGGDYGYTF.

V and J are TRBV30 and TRBJ1-2; D is uncertain. Germline CDR1 GTSNPN, CDR2 SVGIG (reference sequence). V dropped 2 bases and J dropped 8 bases, with 9 bases sitting between them. The CDR3 totals 11 residues. The DNA for the CDR3 is TGTGCCTGGAGTCACTTCTGGGGCTACACCTTC. Translated: CAWSHFWGYTF.

The rearrangement links TRBV11-1 to TRBJ1-2; perhaps TRBD1 as D (6 bases). This CDR3 comprises 14 residues. Germline-derived CDR1 and CDR2 are SGHAT and FQDESV (reference sequence). V lost 3 bases to trimming and J lost 2 bases, with 10 bases between them. The CDR3 loop is CASSLGQQNYGYTF. The DNA of the CDR3 is TGTGCCAGCAGCTTGGGACAACAAAACTATGGCTACACCTTC.

The J gene is TRBJ1-5, the V gene TRBV6-1, with no clear D. The CDR3 totals 14 residues. The germline V gene has CDR1 MNHNS and CDR2 SASEGT. Trimming cost V 0 bases and J 4 bases, with 7 bases left between them. CDR3 in DNA: TGTGCCAGCAGTGAAGCTGGCAGAAATCAGCCCCAGCATTTT. Protein sequence: CASSEAGRNQPQHF.

The chain carries TRBV27 and TRBJ1-5; 8 nucleotides agree with TRBD1. Trimming cost V 5 bases and J 4 bases; bases outside gene matches: 7. There are 15 residues in the CDR3. Looked up from germline, CDR1 is MNHEY and CDR2 is SMNVEV (reference sequence). The CDR3 coding sequence is TGTGCCAGCAGTCGCATTGGACAGGGAAATCAGCCCCAGCATTTT. Its translation: CASSRIGQGNQPQHF.

Points on this clone: Other DNA sequences in the sample encode the same CDR3. The chain joins TRBV6-5 to TRBJ2-3; 9 bases map to TRBD2. This CDR3 contains 14 residues. Germline V gene data show CDR1 as MNHEY and CDR2 as SVGAGI. Trimming took 5 bases from V and 1 from J; bases not matched to a gene: 1. In DNA form, the CDR3 reads TGTGCCAGCAGTCGCGGGAGGGGCACAGATACGCAGTATTTT. Its protein product is CASSRGRGTDTQYF.

This chain connects TRBV19 to TRBJ1-5, with D hard to call. Trimming took off 7 bases at V and 4 bases at J, with 14 bases between the two ends. This CDR3 contains 14 residues. In germline, CDR1 is LNHDA, CDR2 SQIVND (reference sequence). CDR3 sequence (DNA): TGTGCCAGTACTGCGGGAACCGCGAATCAGCCCCAGCATTTT. Encoded protein: CASTAGTANQPQHF.

This sequence joins TRBV5-5 and TRBJ2-3, with D unresolved. CDR3 length equals 12 residues. V was cut by 4 bases and J by 4 bases, with 7 bases left in between. Germline V gene lookup returns CDR1 SGHKS and CDR2 YYEKEE (reference sequence). CDR3 amino acids: CASSESPDTQYF. The CDR3 DNA follows: TGTGCCAGCAGCGAGAGTCCAGATACGCAGTATTTT.

This chain links TRBV7-9 with TRBJ2-7; 7 nucleotides match TRBD1. In germline, CDR1 is SEHNR, CDR2 FQNEAQ (reference sequence). Trimming at V came to 3 bases and at J to 6 bases, leaving 5 bases not matched to a gene. The CDR3 runs 13 residues. CDR3 bases: TGTGCCAGCAGCTTGACAGGGTCGGGCGAGCAGTACTTC. The encoded protein is CASSLTGSGEQYF.

V is TRBV5-1 and J is TRBJ1-4; D not resolved. V was clipped by 0 bases and J by 6 bases, with 9 bases between them. Germline CDR1 SGHRS, CDR2 YFSETQ. The CDR3 loop spans 14 amino acids. The CDR3 bases are TGCGCCAGCAGCTTGGAGTCCGCGGATGAAAAACTGTTTTTT. It encodes CASSLESADEKLFF.

The chain recombines TRBV7-2 with TRBJ1-2; 9 nucleotides agree with TRBD1. The CDR3 has 13 residues. Germline V gene data show CDR1 as SGHTA and CDR2 as FQGNSA. V was clipped by 9 bases and J by 1 base; unmatched bases: 3. The CDR3 here is CASRQGGNYGYTF. As DNA, the CDR3 is TGTGCCAGTAGACAGGGGGGTAACTATGGCTACACCTTC.

The gene calls are TRBV25-1 and TRBJ1-2, with 8 bases lining up with TRBD1. J was trimmed by 7 bases and V by 0 bases; bases with no gene match: 4. The V gene's germline CDR1 is MGHDK and CDR2 SYGVNS. The CDR3 covers 14 residues. In nucleotides, the CDR3 is TGTGCCAGCAGTGAATACGGACAGGGCCCTGGCTACACCTTC. It yields the protein CASSEYGQGPGYTF.

The gene calls are TRBV5-1 and TRBJ1-4; 9 nucleotides agree with TRBD1. This CDR3 contains 15 residues. J was trimmed by 12 bases and V by 0 bases; bases with no gene match: 9. Germline V CDR1 and CDR2: SGHRS, YFSETQ. In nucleotides, the CDR3 is TGCGCCAGCAGCTTGGGAAGGACAGGGGTGGGAGAACTGTTTTTT. Translated, it gives CASSLGRTGVGELFF.

This chain joins TRBV5-4 and TRBJ2-7; 8 positions agree with TRBD2. This CDR3 has 14 residues. V lost 5 bases and J lost 6; bases outside the gene matches: 10. CDR1 SGHNT and CDR2 YYREEE come from the germline V gene (reference sequence). CDR3: CASSPRAGDFEQYF. The CDR3 DNA is TGTGCCAGCAGTCCCAGAGCGGGGGATTTCGAGCAGTACTTC.

The chain uses TRBV7-9 and TRBJ2-1; 7 bases line up with TRBD1. The CDR3 consists of 16 residues. CDR1 and CDR2 (germline): SEHNR, FQNEAQ (reference sequence). The V and J ends lost 5 bases and 0 bases, in that order; junction bases with no gene match: 7. The CDR3 here is CASSPPPGGSYNEQFF. The CDR3 DNA reads as TGTGCCAGCAGCCCACCCCCAGGGGGCTCCTACAATGAGCAGTTCTTC.

This rearrangement joins TRBV5-5 to TRBJ2-5, with 7 bases matching TRBD2. This CDR3 contains 18 residues. Germline values: CDR1 SGHKS, CDR2 YYEKEE (reference sequence). Trimming took 0 bases from V and 4 from J; bases not matched to a gene: 15. The CDR3 here is CASSLGPQTSTGAETQYF. In DNA form, the CDR3 reads TGTGCCAGCAGCTTGGGTCCCCAGACTAGCACCGGGGCAGAGACCCAGTACTTC.

V gene TRBV10-3 combines with J gene TRBJ2-7, with 11 bases that match TRBD2. This CDR3 is built from 16 residues. V was clipped by 2 bases and J by 3 bases; unmatched bases: 6. CDR1 is ENHRY, CDR2 SYGVKD, per germline. The CDR3 nucleotides are TGTGCCATCAGTGAGACGGGGACTAGCGGCGGCTACGAGCAGTACTTC. Amino acids: CAISETGTSGGYEQYF.

This clone was picked up one time. J is TRBJ1-3 and V is TRBV19, with D perhaps matching TRBD1 (5 bases). The V end was cut by 8 bases, the J end by 4 bases, with 15 bases between. Germline V gene lookup returns CDR1 LNHDA and CDR2 SQIVND (reference sequence). The CDR3 extends over 14 amino acids. CDR3 protein: CASSGSVRGNTIYF. The CDR3, as DNA: TGTGCCAGTTCAGGGTCCGTAAGAGGAAACACCATATATTTT.

In its sample, this clone was seen a few times. Within the sample, other DNA sequences also encode this same CDR3. The chain's CDR3 is CASSSDRGSYNEQFF. The CDR3 bases are TGTGCCAGCAGCTCGGACAGGGGCTCCTACAATGAGCAGTTCTTC. The V call is TRBV7-2, the J call TRBJ2-1; 9 bases map to TRBD1. Germline V lookup: CDR1 SGHTA, CDR2 FQGNSA. Trimming cost V 4 bases and J 0 bases; bases outside gene matches: 1. This CDR3 region has 15 residues. Combining the CDR3 with reference TRBV7-2 and TRBJ2-1 gives the whole variable domain GAGVSQSPSNKVTEKGKDVELRCDPISGHTALYWYRQSLGQGLEFLIYFQGNSAPDKSGLPSDRFSAERTGGSVSTLTIQRTQQEDSAVYLCASSSDRGSYNEQFFGPGTRLTVL.

The V call is TRBV6-5, the J call TRBJ1-3; D unresolved. Looked up from germline, CDR1 is MNHEY and CDR2 is SVGAGI. V was cut by 10 bases and J by 0 bases, with 10 bases left in between. This CDR3 is 13 amino acids long. CDR3 sequence reads: CATQSFSGNTIYF. CDR3 bases: TGTGCCACCCAGTCCTTCTCTGGAAACACCATATATTTT.

This clone came up once. The gene calls are TRBV19 and TRBJ1-2; a possible D gene is TRBD1 (5 bases). V lost 7 bases to trimming and J lost 3 bases, with 9 bases between them. CDR3 length: 12 amino acids. Germline loops: CDR1 LNHDA, CDR2 SQIVND (reference sequence). In DNA form, the CDR3 reads TGTGCCAGTATCGCGGGGGACTATGGCTACACCTTC. This sequence encodes CASIAGDYGYTF.

The V and J genes are TRBV30 and TRBJ1-2; 7 bases are shared with TRBD1. J was trimmed by 0 bases and V by 5 bases; bases with no gene match: 3. The length of the CDR3 is 13 residues. From germline, CDR1 is GTSNPN and CDR2 SVGIG (reference sequence). CDR3 DNA: TGTGCCTGGGGGACAGCCCCTAACTATGGCTACACCTTC. Translating it yields CAWGTAPNYGYTF.

V is TRBV4-1 and J is TRBJ2-7; 16 bases align to TRBD2. The germline CDR1 and CDR2 sequences are MGHRA and YSYEKL. This CDR3 has 21 amino acids. The trim removed 4 bases at V and 0 bases at J, leaving 15 bases unmatched. CDR3 region: CASSRYFTPGLAGGPSYEQYF. The CDR3 nucleotides read TGCGCCAGCAGCCGGTATTTCACGCCGGGACTAGCGGGAGGGCCCTCCTACGAGCAGTACTTC.